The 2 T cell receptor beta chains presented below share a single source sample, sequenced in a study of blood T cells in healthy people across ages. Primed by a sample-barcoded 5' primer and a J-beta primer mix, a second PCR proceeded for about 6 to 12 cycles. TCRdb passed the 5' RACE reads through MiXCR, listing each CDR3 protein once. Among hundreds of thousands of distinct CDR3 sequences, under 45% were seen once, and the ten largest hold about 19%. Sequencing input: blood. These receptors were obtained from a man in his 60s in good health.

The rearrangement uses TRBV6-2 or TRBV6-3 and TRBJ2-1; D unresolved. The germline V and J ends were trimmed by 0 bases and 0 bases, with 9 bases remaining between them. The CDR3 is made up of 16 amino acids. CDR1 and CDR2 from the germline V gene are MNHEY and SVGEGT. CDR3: CASSYSSVSSYNEQFF. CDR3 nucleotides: TGTGCCAGCAGTTACTCGAGCGTTAGCTCCTACAATGAGCAGTTCTTC.

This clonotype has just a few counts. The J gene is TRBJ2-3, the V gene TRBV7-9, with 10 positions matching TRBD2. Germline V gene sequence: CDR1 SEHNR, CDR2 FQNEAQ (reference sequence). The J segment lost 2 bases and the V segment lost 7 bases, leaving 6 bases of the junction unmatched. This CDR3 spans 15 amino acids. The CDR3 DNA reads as TGTGCCAGCACCTCGACTAGCGGGTACACAGATACGCAGTATTTT. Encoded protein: CASTSTSGYTDTQYF.